Presented here are 20 T cell receptor beta chains from one specimen sequenced in a study of naive and memory T cell subsets (dated by TCRdb to the late 2010s). The paper as a whole reports these results and caveats: A few larger clonotypes were present in naive repertoires, especially CD8 naive repertoires, and these clonotypes were possibly memory cells re-expressing CD45RA.

These receptors' antigens are unknown. Library method: UMI-ligation and nested PCR. Sequencing relied on an Illumina MiSeq. The beta constant-region primer consisted of an equimolar mixture of two oligonucleotides that together covered TRBC1 and TRBC2. The ligated cDNA went through four rounds of PCR with nested alpha and beta constant-region primers together with the SP2 primer. In-frame beta chains were kept once TCRdb had trimmed the public reads at Q25 with fastp and called clones with MiXCR. Entries that share a CDR3 protein sequence are merged under the most common genes and DNA. For this sample the table gives over 110,000 distinct CDR3 sequences, of which about a fifth were detected only once. The ten largest clones capture roughly 0.63% of the sample. Sequencing was performed on naive CD8+ T cells from blood. The sample's cell subset or site label, decoded: naive T cells, CD45RA high CD27+. These receptors all come from a human donor in good health.

The chain has TRBV7-9 and TRBJ2-2, with a weak D call TRBD2 (6 bases). The CDR3 consists of 16 residues. V gave up 1 base and J gave up 8 bases, with 17 bases separating them. Germline-derived CDR1 and CDR2 are SEHNR and FQNEAQ (reference sequence). The CDR3 loop reads CASSLVGGLLSGELFF. For the CDR3, the DNA is TGTGCCAGCAGCTTAGTGGGAGGTCTCTTGTCGGGGGAGCTGTTTTTT.

This clonotype was seen more than once but under ten times. This chain uses TRBV4-1 with TRBJ2-5; TRBD2 might be the D (5 bases). CDR1 is MGHRA, CDR2 YSYEKL, per germline. The length of the CDR3 is 15 residues. With 1 base removed from V and 1 base from J, the gap between germline ends came to 10 bases. The chain's CDR3 is CASSQGPGTQETQYF. CDR3 nucleotide sequence: TGCGCCAGCAGCCAAGGGCCGGGAACCCAAGAGACCCAGTACTTC.

This clonotype came up a few times. The CDR3 spells CASSFEPGRKTEAFF. Here the CDR3 DNA reads TGTGCCAGCAGTTTCGAGCCAGGGAGGAAGACTGAAGCTTTCTTT. The genes are TRBV12-3 or TRBV12-4 and TRBJ1-1, with a possible D match to TRBD1 (5 bases). Trimming took off 3 bases at V and 5 bases at J, with 16 bases between the two ends. This CDR3 comprises 15 residues.

The chain uses TRBV4-2 and TRBJ1-1; 9 positions agree with TRBD1. CDR3 length equals 17 residues. CDR1 and CDR2 from the germline V gene are LGHNA and YNFKEQ. V lost 0 bases to trimming and J lost 0 bases; unmatched junction nucleotides: 5. The CDR3 bases are TGTGCCAGCAGCCAAGAGGGGACAGGGACCATGAACACTGAAGCTTTCTTT. This translates into CASSQEGTGTMNTEAFF.

The rearrangement links TRBV6-2 or TRBV6-3 to TRBJ2-6; tentative D call: TRBD1 (6 bases). V was pared by 7 bases and J by 2 bases, with 15 bases between. CDR1 and CDR2 (germline): MNHEY, SVGEGT. CDR3 length equals 16 residues. The CDR3 region is CASTDSGAAGANVLTF. The CDR3 nucleotides are TGTGCCAGCACCGATTCAGGGGCAGCTGGGGCCAACGTCCTGACTTTC.

This clonotype was picked up a small number of times. V usage is TRBV27 and J usage is TRBJ2-7; D unclear. The CDR3 is made up of 13 amino acids. Germline V gene lookup returns CDR1 MNHEY and CDR2 SMNVEV (reference sequence). Trimming shortened V by 3 bases and J by 3 bases, and 9 bases separated the two germline ends. The CDR3 nucleotides are TGTGCCAGCAGTTTCGGGCCAAACTACGAGCAGTACTTC. Its protein is CASSFGPNYEQYF.

This clonotype came up a few times. The chain uses TRBV30 and TRBJ1-1; possible D gene TRBD1, 5 bases. V lost 3 bases, J lost 1 base, and 6 bases lay in between. Germline values: CDR1 GTSNPN, CDR2 SVGIG (reference sequence). The CDR3 sequence is 12 residues long. CDR3 in DNA: TGTGCCTGGAGCGGGGGGAACACTGAAGCTTTCTTT. Protein product: CAWSGGNTEAFF.

This chain joins TRBV28 and TRBJ2-3, with D unclear. Germline CDR1 MDHEN, CDR2 SYDVKM. The CDR3 runs to 13 residues. The V gene lost 3 bases and the J gene lost 3 bases, with 7 bases spanning the gap. CDR3 loop: CASSFTGTDTQYF. The CDR3 DNA follows: TGTGCCAGCAGTTTCACGGGTACAGATACGCAGTATTTT.

The chain links TRBV9 to TRBJ1-2; 8 positions agree with TRBD1. Germline loops: CDR1 SGDLS, CDR2 YYNGEE. The CDR3 sequence is 12 residues long. V dropped 7 bases and J dropped 8; count of bases not matched to a gene: 7. This CDR3 reads CASRGRGQGYTF. The CDR3, as DNA: TGTGCCAGCCGTGGCAGGGGGCAAGGCTACACCTTC.

This clonotype was seen only a few times. The chain joins TRBV7-3 to TRBJ2-5; D not resolved. The V gene lost 5 bases and the J gene lost 3 bases, with 16 bases spanning the gap. This CDR3 comprises 15 residues. Per the germline V gene, CDR1 is SGHTA and CDR2 is FQGTGA. The CDR3 sequence is CASSPGTGPEETQYF. The DNA of the CDR3 is TGTGCCAGCAGCCCAGGTACCGGACCCGAAGAGACCCAGTACTTC.

The chain is built from TRBV29-1 and TRBJ2-1, with 9 bases that match TRBD1. The CDR3 is 10 amino acids. Unmatched junction bases numbered 7, after V lost 6 bases and J lost 16 bases. From germline, CDR1 is SQVTM and CDR2 ANQGSEA. DNA of the CDR3: TGCAGCGTAAAGGGACAGGGAGACTTCTTC. Its protein is CSVKGQGDFF.

The chain recombines TRBV13 with TRBJ2-1; either TRBD1 or TRBD2 may fit D (5 bases each). CDR3 length: 12 amino acids. Germline V CDR1 and CDR2: PRHDT, FYEKMQ (reference sequence). The V end was cut by 5 bases, the J end by 10 bases, with 12 bases between. This chain's CDR3 is CASSSNGAEQFF. DNA of the CDR3: TGTGCCAGCAGCAGTAACGGGGCGGAGCAGTTCTTC.

This rearrangement joins TRBV6-2 or TRBV6-3 to TRBJ1-1; the D is unclear. Trimming shortened V by 4 bases and J by 7 bases, and 13 bases separated the two germline ends. The CDR3 loop spans 13 amino acids. From germline, CDR1 is MNHEY and CDR2 SVGEGT. The CDR3 spells CASSSNPQIEAFF. The DNA for the CDR3 is TGTGCCAGCAGTTCTAACCCACAGATTGAAGCTTTCTTT.

This clonotype was detected a few times. One end of the junction does not line up with germline, which may come from a read error. The chain joins TRBV10-3 to TRBJ2-3, with 11 bases matching TRBD2. This CDR3 comprises 17 residues. In germline, CDR1 is ENHRY, CDR2 SYGVKD. The DNA of the CDR3 is TGTGCCATCAGTGAGGGATTAGCGGGAGGGCCAGGAGATGCGCAGTATTTT. It specifies CAISEGLAGGPGDAQYF.

This clonotype appeared a few times. V is TRBV28 and J is TRBJ1-1; D is perhaps TRBD1 (6 bases). CDR3 length equals 14 residues. The V gene lost 2 bases and the J gene lost 4 bases, with 11 bases spanning the gap. CDR1 and CDR2 from the germline V gene are MDHEN and SYDVKM. The CDR3 is CASSLLGGPTEAFF. CDR3 coding DNA: TGTGCCAGCAGTTTACTTGGGGGGCCCACTGAAGCTTTCTTT. Drawing the rest from reference TRBV28 and TRBJ1-1, the complete variable domain is DVKVTQSSRYLVKRTGEKVFLECVQDMDHENMFWYRQDPGLGLRLIYFSYDVKMKEKGDIPEGYSVSREKKERFSLILESASTNQTSMYLCASSLLGGPTEAFFGQGTRLTVV.

This clonotype was seen a few times. This chain connects TRBV4-3 to TRBJ2-5; D not resolved. CDR3 length equals 17 residues. From germline, CDR1 is LGHNA and CDR2 YSLEER. With 6 bases removed from V and 0 bases from J, the gap between germline ends came to 20 bases. The CDR3 DNA is TGCGCCAGCAGTTTTTCTAGGGAACACGACTACCAAGAGACCCAGTACTTC. It translates to CASSFSREHDYQETQYF.

The rearrangement uses TRBV9 and TRBJ1-4; 7 bases align to TRBD1. Looked up from germline, CDR1 is SGDLS and CDR2 is YYNGEE. Trimming at V came to 0 bases and at J to 7 bases, leaving 9 bases not matched to a gene. This CDR3 spans 16 amino acids. The CDR3 is CASSVGVGGRTEKLFF. The CDR3 coding sequence is TGTGCCAGCAGCGTAGGAGTAGGGGGCAGAACTGAAAAACTGTTTTTT.

This clonotype was seen a few times. The chain links TRBV3-1 to TRBJ1-2; unclear D gene. The CDR3 length is 15 residues. With 0 bases removed from V and 5 bases from J, the gap between germline ends came to 13 bases. CDR1 is LGHDT and CDR2 is YNNKEL in the germline V gene (reference sequence). CDR3: CASSQDQVYGYGYTF. CDR3 nucleotides: TGTGCCAGCAGCCAAGATCAGGTCTACGGGTATGGCTACACCTTC.

The chain combines TRBV27 with TRBJ2-7, with 7 bases matching TRBD2. The CDR3 sequence is 15 residues long. With 4 bases clipped from V and 1 base from J, the junction kept 7 bases outside the gene matches. Germline loops: CDR1 MNHEY, CDR2 SMNVEV (reference sequence). CDR3 residues: CASSWSGGRSYEQYF. CDR3 coding DNA: TGTGCCAGCAGTTGGTCGGGCGGGAGATCCTACGAGCAGTACTTC.

The sample holds a few counts of this clonotype. This chain connects TRBV3-1 to TRBJ2-5; D is undetermined. Deletions cut 0 bases from V and 5 bases from J, with 7 bases between. The CDR3 has 13 residues. The germline V gene encodes CDR1 LGHDT and CDR2 YNNKEL (reference sequence). CDR3 region: CASSQELEETQYF. The CDR3, as DNA: TGTGCCAGCAGCCAAGAATTAGAGGAGACCCAGTACTTC.